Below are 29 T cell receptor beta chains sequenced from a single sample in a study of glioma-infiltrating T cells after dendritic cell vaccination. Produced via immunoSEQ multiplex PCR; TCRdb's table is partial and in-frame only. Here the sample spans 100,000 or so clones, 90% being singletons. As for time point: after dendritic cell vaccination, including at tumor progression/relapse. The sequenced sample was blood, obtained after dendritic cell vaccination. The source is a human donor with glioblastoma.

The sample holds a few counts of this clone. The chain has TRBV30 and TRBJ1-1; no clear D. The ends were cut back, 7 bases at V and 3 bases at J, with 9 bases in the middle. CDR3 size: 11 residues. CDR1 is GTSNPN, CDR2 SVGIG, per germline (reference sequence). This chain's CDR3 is CAFSPDTEAFF. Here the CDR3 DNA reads TGTGCCTTCTCTCCCGACACTGAAGCTTTCTTT. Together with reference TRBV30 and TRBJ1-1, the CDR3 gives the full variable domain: SQTIHQWPATLVQPVGSPLSLECTVEGTSNPNLYWYRQAAGRGLQLLFYSVGIGQISSEVPQNLSASRPQDRQFILSSKKLLLSDSGFYLCAFSPDTEAFFGQGTRLTVV.

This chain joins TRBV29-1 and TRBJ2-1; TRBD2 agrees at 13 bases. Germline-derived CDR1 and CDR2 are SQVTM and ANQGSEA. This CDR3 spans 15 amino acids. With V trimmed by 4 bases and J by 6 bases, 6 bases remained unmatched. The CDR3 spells CSVGRRLAGGNEQFF. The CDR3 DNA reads TGCAGCGTTGGAAGGAGACTAGCGGGGGGCAATGAGCAGTTCTTC.

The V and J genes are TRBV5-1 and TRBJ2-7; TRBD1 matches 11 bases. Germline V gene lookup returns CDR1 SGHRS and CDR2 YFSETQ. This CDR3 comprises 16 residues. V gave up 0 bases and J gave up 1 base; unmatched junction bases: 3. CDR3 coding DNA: TGCGCCAGCAGCTTGGTGGGACAGGGGGTATCCTACGAGCAGTACTTC. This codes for CASSLVGQGVSYEQYF.

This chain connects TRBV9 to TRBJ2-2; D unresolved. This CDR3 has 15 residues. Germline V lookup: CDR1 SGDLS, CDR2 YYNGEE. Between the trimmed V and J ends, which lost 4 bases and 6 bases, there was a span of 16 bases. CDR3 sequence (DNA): TGTGCCAGCAGCCCAATGGCTAGAGAAGCCGGGGAGCTGTTTTTT. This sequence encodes CASSPMAREAGELFF.

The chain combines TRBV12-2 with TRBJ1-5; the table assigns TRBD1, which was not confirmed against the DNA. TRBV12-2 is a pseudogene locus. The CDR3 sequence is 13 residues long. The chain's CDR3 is CASRLPGLQPQHF. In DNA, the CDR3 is TGTGCAAGTCGCTTACCAGGGCTCCAGCCCCAGCATTTT.

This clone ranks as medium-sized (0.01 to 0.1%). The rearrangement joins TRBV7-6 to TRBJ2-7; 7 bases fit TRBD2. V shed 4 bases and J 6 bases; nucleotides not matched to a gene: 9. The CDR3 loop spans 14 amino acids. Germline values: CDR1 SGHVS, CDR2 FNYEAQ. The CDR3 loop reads CASSSSGALTEQYF. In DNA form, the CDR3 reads TGTGCCAGCAGCTCGAGCGGGGCCTTAACCGAGCAGTACTTC.

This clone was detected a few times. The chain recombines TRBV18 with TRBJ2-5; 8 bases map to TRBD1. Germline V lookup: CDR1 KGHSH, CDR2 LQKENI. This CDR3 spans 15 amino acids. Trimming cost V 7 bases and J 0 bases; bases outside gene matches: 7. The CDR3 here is CASYSGTGDQETQYF. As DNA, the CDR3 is TGTGCCAGCTACTCCGGGACAGGAGACCAAGAGACCCAGTACTTC.

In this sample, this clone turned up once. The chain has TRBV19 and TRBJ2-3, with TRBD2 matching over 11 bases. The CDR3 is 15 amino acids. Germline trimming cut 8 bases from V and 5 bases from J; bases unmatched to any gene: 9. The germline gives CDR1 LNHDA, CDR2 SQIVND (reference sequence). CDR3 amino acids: CASLSSGRDGDTQYF. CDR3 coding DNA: TGTGCCAGTCTAAGTAGCGGGAGGGACGGAGATACGCAGTATTTT.

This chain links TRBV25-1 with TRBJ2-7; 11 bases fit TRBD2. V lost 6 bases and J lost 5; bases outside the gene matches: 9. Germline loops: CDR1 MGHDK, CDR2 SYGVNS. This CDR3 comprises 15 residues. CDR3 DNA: TGTGCCAGCAGCCTACTGACTAGCGGGATCAACGAGCAGTACTTC. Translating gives CASSLLTSGINEQYF.

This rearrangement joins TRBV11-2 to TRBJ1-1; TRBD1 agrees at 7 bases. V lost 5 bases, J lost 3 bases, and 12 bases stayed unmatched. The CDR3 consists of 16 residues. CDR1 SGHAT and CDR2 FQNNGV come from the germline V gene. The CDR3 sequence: CASSTNRGWEDTEAFF. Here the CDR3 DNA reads TGTGCCAGCAGCACAAACAGGGGATGGGAGGACACTGAAGCTTTCTTT. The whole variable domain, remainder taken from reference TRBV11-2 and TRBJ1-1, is EAGVAQSPRYKIIEKRQSVAFWCNPISGHATLYWYQQILGQGPKLLIQFQNNGVVDDSQLPKDRFSAERLKGVDSTLKIQPAKLEDSAVYLCASSTNRGWEDTEAFFGQGTRLTVV.

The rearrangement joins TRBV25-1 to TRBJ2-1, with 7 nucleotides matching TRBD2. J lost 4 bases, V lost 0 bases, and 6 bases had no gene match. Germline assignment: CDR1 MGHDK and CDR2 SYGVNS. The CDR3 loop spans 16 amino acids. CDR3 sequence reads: CASSEYGAGTYNEQFF. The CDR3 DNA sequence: TGTGCCAGCAGTGAATATGGAGCGGGAACGTACAATGAGCAGTTCTTC.

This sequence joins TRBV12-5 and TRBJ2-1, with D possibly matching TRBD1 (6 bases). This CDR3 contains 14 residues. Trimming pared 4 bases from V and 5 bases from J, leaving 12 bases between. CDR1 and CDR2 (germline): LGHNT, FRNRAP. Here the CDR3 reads CASGSAGAHNEQFF. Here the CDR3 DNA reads TGTGCTAGTGGTTCGGCAGGGGCCCACAATGAGCAGTTCTTC.

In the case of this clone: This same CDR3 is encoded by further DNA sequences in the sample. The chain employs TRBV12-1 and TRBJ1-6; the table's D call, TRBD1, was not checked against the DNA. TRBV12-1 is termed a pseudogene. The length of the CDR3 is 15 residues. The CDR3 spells CASSSQDRDNSPLHF. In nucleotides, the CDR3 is TGTGCCAGCAGCTCCCAAGACAGAGATAATTCACCCCTCCACTTT.

The CDR3 region is CASSLEGARVRYF. The CDR3 DNA follows: TGCGCCAGCAGCTTGGAGGGGGCTCGGGTTCGGTATTTT. The chain couples TRBV5-1 to TRBJ2-3; 7 bases are shared with TRBD1. There are 13 residues in the CDR3. The V segment lost 0 bases and the J segment 14 bases; nucleotides outside the gene matches: 9. CDR1 SGHRS and CDR2 YFSETQ come from the germline V gene.

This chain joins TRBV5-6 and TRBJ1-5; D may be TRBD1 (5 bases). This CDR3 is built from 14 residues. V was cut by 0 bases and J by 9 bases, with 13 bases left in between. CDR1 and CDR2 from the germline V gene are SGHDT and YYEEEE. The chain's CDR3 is CASSLGRGPLPQHF. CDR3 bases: TGTGCCAGCAGCTTGGGGCGGGGCCCACTGCCCCAGCATTTT. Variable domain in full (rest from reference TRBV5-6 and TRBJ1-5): DAGVTQSPTHLIKTRGQQVTLRCSPKSGHDTVSWYQQALGQGPQFIFQYYEEEERQRGNFPDRFSGHQFPNYSSELNVNALLLGDSALYLCASSLGRGPLPQHFGDGTRLSIL.

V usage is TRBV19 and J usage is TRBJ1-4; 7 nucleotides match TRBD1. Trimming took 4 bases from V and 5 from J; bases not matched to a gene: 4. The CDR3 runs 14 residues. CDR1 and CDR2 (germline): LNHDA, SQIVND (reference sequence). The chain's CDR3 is CASSTGTVNEKLFF. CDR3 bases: TGTGCCAGTAGTACCGGGACAGTGAATGAAAAACTGTTTTTT.

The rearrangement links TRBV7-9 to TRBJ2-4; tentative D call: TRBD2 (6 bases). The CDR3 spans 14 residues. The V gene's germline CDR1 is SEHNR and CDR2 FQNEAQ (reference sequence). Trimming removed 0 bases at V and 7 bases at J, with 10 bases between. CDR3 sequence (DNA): TGTGCCAGCAGCTTAGCATCGGGGGTGAACATTCAGTACTTC. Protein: CASSLASGVNIQYF.

The CDR3 bases are TGTGCCAGCGGACAGTTAGGCCAAGAGACCCAGTACTTC. Protein: CASGQLGQETQYF. The chain carries TRBV19 and TRBJ2-5, with a possible D match to TRBD1 (6 bases). In germline, CDR1 is LNHDA, CDR2 SQIVND (reference sequence). V was trimmed by 9 bases and J by 1 base, leaving 12 bases between them. The CDR3 has 13 amino acids.

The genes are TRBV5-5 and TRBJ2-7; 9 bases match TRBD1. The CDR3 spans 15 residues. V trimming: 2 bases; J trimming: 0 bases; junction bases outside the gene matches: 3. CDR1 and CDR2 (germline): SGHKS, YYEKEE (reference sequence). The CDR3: CASSFDRGSSYEQYF. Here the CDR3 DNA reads TGTGCCAGCAGCTTCGACAGGGGGAGCTCCTACGAGCAGTACTTC.

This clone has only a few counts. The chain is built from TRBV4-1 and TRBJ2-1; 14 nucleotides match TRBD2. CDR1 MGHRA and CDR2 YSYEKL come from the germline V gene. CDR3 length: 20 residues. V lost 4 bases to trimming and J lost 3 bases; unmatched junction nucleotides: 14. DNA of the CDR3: TGCGCCAGCAGCCCATCCGGGACTAGCGGGAGTAGGGGCTTCTACAATGAGCAGTTCTTC. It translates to CASSPSGTSGSRGFYNEQFF.

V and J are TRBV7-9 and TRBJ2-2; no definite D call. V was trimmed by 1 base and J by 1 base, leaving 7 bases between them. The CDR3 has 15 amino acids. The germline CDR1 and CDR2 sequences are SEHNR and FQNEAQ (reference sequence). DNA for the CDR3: TGTGCCAGCAGCTTAGGCACTCAGAACACCGGGGAGCTGTTTTTT. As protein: CASSLGTQNTGELFF.

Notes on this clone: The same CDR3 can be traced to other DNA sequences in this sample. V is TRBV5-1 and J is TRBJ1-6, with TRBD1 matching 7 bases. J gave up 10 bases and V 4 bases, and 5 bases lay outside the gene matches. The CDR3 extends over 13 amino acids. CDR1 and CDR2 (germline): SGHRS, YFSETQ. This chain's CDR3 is CASSKQGSSPLHF. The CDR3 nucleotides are TGCGCCAGCAGCAAACAGGGGTCCTCACCCCTCCACTTT. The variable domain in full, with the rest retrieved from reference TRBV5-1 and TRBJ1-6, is KAGVTQTPRYLIKTRGQQVTLSCSPISGHRSVSWYQQTPGQGLQFLFEYFSETQRNKGNFPGRFSGRQFSNSRSEMNVSTLELGDSALYLCASSKQGSSPLHFGNGTRLTVT.

CDR3 coding DNA: TGTGCCAGCAGCTTGGCCCAGGGCGGAACTGAAGCTTTCTTT. The encoded protein is CASSLAQGGTEAFF. The chain joins TRBV7-9 to TRBJ1-1; possibly TRBD1 for D (5 bases). This CDR3 is 14 amino acids long. V shed 3 bases and J shed 5 bases, with 13 bases lying between them. Germline-derived CDR1 and CDR2 are SEHNR and FQNEAQ (reference sequence).

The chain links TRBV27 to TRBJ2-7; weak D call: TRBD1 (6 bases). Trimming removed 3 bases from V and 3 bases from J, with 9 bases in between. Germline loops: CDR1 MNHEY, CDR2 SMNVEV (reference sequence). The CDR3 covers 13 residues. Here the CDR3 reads CASSLGDIYEQYF. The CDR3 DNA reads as TGTGCCAGCAGTTTGGGGGACATCTACGAGCAGTACTTC.

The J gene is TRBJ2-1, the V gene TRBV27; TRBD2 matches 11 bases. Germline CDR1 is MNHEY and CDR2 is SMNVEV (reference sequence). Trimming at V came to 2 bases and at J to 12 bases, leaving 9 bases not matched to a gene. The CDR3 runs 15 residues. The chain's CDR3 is CASSLGIAGGQVQFF. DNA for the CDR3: TGTGCCAGCAGTTTAGGAATAGCGGGAGGGCAGGTGCAGTTCTTC.

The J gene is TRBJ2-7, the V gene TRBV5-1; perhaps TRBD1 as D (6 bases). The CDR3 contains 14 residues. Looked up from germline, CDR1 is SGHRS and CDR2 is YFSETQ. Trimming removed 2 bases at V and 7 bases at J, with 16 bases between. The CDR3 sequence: CASSLGTPRLEQYF. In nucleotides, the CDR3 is TGCGCCAGCAGCTTAGGGACACCTCGACTGGAGCAGTACTTC. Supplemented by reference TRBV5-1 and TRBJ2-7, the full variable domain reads KAGVTQTPRYLIKTRGQQVTLSCSPISGHRSVSWYQQTPGQGLQFLFEYFSETQRNKGNFPGRFSGRQFSNSRSEMNVSTLELGDSALYLCASSLGTPRLEQYFGPGTRLTVT.

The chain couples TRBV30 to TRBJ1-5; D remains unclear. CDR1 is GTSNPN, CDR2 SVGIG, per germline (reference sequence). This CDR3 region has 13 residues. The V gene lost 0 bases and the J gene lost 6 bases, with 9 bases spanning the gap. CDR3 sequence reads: CAWSVEGSQPQHF. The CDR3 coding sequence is TGTGCCTGGAGTGTAGAAGGGAGTCAGCCCCAGCATTTT.

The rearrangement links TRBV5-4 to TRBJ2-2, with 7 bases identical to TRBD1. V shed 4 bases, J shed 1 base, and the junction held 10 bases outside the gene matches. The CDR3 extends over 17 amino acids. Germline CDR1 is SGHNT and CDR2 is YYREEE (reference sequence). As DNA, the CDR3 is TGTGCCAGCAGCCCTACAGGGGATTTTGTGAACACCGGGGAGCTGTTTTTT. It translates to CASSPTGDFVNTGELFF.

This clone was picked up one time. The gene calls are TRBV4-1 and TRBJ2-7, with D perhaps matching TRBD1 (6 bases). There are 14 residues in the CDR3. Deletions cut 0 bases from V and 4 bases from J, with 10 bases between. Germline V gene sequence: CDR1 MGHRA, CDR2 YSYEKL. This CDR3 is CASSQDSRGYEQYF. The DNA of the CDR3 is TGCGCCAGCAGCCAAGATTCAAGGGGGTACGAGCAGTACTTC.